This T cell receptor beta chain was recovered during a study of T cells after yellow fever vaccination. TCRdb redid the calling of the 5' RACE reads with MiXCR, one entry per CDR3 protein. The sample has some 350,000 distinct CDR3 sequences; roughly 4% are singletons. Germline assignment: CDR1 LNHDA and CDR2 SQIVND (reference sequence). This CDR3 spans 15 amino acids. V lost 3 bases to trimming and J lost 0 bases, with 9 bases between them. In its sample, this clonotype was seen a few times. The receptor was derived from a man younger than 35 who received the YFV17D yellow fever vaccine. The V and J genes are TRBV19 and TRBJ2-1, with D uncertain. The sample here was PBMCs, taken 5 days after the yellow fever booster vaccination. The CDR3 nucleotides are TGTGCCAGTAGTATCTTCCCGGACTCCTACAATGAGCAGTTCTTC. This sequence encodes CASSIFPDSYNEQFF.